This TCR beta chain was captured in a study of blood T cell repertoires in COVID-19. Overall study context: Nucleic acid was either cDNA or gDNA, and it came from T cells, B-cell-depleted T cells, or PBMCs.

Ages ranged from about 18 to 89 years, with residence in 24 US areas. Before being deemed recovered, Cohort 3 donors had two negative PCRs, clearance, or symptom resolution. This CDR3 spans 14 amino acids. V was clipped by 5 bases and J by 2 bases; unmatched bases: 7. Germline CDR1 SQVTM, CDR2 ANQGSEA. Methods used by the authors: From reference gene primer amplification, estimates of nucleated cell counts were derived. TCRdb keeps only in-frame clones here, not all; method: immunoSEQ multiplex PCR. V and J calls plus clone size are reproduced from that table; the DNA served to infer D and trimming. The data hold about 370,000 clones, with over 75% observed a single time.

This receptor was taken from a man aged 18 to 30 who had recovered from COVID-19. The sample consisted of PBMCs or T cells enriched from blood (not recorded which). The chain has TRBV29-1 and TRBJ2-5, with TRBD1 identical over 8 bases. The CDR3 region has the DNA TGCAGCGTTCCCCTAGGACAGGGTCAAGAGACCCAGTACTTC. It encodes CSVPLGQGQETQYF.